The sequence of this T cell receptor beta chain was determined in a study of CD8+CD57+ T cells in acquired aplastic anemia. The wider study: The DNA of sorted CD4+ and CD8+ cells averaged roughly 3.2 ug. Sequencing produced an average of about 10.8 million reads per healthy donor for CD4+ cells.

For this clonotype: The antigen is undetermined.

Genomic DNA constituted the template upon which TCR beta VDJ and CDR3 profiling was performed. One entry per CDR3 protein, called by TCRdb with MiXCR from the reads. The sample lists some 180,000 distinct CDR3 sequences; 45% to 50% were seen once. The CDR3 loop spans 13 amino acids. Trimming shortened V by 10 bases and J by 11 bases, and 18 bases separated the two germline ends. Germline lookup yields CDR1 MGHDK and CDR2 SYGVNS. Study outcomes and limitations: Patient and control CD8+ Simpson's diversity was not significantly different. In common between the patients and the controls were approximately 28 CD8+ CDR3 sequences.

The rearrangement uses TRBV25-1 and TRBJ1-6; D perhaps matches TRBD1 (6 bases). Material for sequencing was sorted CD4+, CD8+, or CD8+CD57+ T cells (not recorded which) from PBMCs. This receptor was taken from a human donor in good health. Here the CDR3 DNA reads TGTGCCACCGTAGGCCAGGGGTTCGCACCCCTCCACTTT. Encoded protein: CATVGQGFAPLHF.